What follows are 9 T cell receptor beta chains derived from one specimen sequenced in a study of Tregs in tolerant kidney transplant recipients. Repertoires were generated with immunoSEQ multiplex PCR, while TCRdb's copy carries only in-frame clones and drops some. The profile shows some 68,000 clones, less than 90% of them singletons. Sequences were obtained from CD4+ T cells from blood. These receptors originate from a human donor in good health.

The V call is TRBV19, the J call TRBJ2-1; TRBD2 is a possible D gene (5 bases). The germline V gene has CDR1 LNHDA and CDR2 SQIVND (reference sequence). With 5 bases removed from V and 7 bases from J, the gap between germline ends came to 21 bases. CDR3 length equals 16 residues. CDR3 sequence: CASSPPGSITRNEQFF. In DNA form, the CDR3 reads TGTGCCAGTAGTCCCCCGGGGTCAATCACCCGAAATGAGCAGTTCTTC.

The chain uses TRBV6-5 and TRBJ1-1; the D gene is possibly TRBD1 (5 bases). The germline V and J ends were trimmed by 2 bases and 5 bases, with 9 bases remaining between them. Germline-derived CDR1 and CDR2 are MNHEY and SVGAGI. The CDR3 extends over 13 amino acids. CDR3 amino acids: CASSYVRQTEAFF. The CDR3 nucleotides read TGTGCCAGCAGTTACGTTCGACAGACTGAAGCTTTCTTT.

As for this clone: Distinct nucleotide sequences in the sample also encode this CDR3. CDR3 DNA: TGTGCCAGTAGTATATTCCGGACTAGCGGGGGTCACAATGAGCAGTTCTTC. Its protein product is CASSIFRTSGGHNEQFF. The genes are TRBV19 and TRBJ2-1, with TRBD2 matching over 13 bases. Germline CDR1 LNHDA, CDR2 SQIVND (reference sequence). J lost 5 bases, V lost 2 bases, and 6 bases had no gene match. The CDR3 sequence is 17 residues long.

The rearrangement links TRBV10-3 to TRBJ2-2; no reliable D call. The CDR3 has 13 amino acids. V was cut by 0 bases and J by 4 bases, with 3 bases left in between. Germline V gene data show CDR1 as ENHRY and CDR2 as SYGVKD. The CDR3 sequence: CAISESSTGELFF. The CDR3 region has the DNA TGTGCCATCAGTGAGTCGAGCACCGGGGAGCTGTTTTTT.

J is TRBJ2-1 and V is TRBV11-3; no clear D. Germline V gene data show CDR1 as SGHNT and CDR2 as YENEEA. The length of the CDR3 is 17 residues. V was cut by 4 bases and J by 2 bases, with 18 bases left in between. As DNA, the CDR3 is TGTGCCAGCAGCTCCCGTGAAATCCAGACTCCCTACAATGAGCAGTTCTTC. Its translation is CASSSREIQTPYNEQFF.

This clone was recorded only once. In DNA form, the CDR3 reads TGTGCCAGCAGCGTAGAGGGACAGGGGGCAGGGGAGCAGTACTTC. It encodes CASSVEGQGAGEQYF. This rearrangement joins TRBV9 to TRBJ2-5, with TRBD1 identical over 12 bases. This CDR3 comprises 15 residues. With V trimmed by 0 bases and J by 11 bases, 8 bases remained unmatched. Germline V gene data show CDR1 as SGDLS and CDR2 as YYNGEE.

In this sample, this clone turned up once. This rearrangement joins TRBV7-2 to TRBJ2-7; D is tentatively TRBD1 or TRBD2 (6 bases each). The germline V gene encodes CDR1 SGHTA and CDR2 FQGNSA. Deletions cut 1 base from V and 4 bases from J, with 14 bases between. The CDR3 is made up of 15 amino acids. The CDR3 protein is CASSLGGRGGYEQYF. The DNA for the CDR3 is TGTGCCAGCAGCTTAGGAGGCAGGGGAGGTTACGAGCAGTACTTC.

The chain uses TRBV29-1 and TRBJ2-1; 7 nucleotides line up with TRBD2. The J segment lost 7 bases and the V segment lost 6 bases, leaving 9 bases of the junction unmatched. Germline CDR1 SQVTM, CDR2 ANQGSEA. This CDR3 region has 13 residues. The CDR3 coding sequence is TGCAGCGTGGCCCCTCGGGGGGTGAATGAGCAGTTCTTC. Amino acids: CSVAPRGVNEQFF.

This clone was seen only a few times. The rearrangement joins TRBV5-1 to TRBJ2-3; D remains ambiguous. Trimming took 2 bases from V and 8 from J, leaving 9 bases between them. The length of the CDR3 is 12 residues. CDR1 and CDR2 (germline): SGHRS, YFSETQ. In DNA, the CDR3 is TGCGCCAGCAGCTTACCGACTGCTACGCAGTATTTT. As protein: CASSLPTATQYF.